These 8 T cell receptor beta chains were sequenced from one sample in a study of radiation and T cells in renal cell carcinoma. As for time point: baseline pretreatment blood. Treatment defined: 15 Gy SBRT to primary tumor, nephrectomy 4 weeks later. Sequenced by immunoSEQ multiplex PCR; TCRdb stores in-frame clones only, minus some. The table records about 88,000 clones, approximately 86% of them present only once. The sequenced sample was blood, obtained from a patient whose treatment included radiotherapy and nephrectomy. These TCRs come from a man aged 50-60 years with renal cell carcinoma.

The rearrangement links TRBV28 to TRBJ1-5; a possible D gene is TRBD1 (6 bases). Germline CDR1 reads MDHEN; CDR2 reads SYDVKM. The CDR3 is 17 residues long. Deletions cut 4 bases from V and 0 bases from J, with 16 bases between. The CDR3 loop reads CASSSQLDSYSNQPQHF. Written as DNA, the CDR3 is TGTGCCAGCAGTTCCCAACTGGACAGTTATAGCAATCAGCCCCAGCATTTT. The full variable domain, its missing parts supplied by reference TRBV28 and TRBJ1-5, is DVKVTQSSRYLVKRTGEKVFLECVQDMDHENMFWYRQDPGLGLRLIYFSYDVKMKEKGDIPEGYSVSREKKERFSLILESASTNQTSMYLCASSSQLDSYSNQPQHFGDGTRLSIL.

The chain carries TRBV15 and TRBJ1-4; D unclear. The CDR3 has 14 residues. The germline CDR1 and CDR2 sequences are LNHNV and YYDKDF (reference sequence). Trimming removed 1 base from V and 5 bases from J, with 8 bases in between. CDR3 protein: CATSRVVGNEKLFF. The CDR3 nucleotides read TGTGCCACCAGCAGAGTAGTAGGGAATGAAAAACTGTTTTTT. Using reference TRBV15 and TRBJ1-4 for the parts outside the CDR3, the full variable domain is DAMVIQNPRYQVTQFGKPVTLSCSQTLNHNVMYWYQQKSSQAPKLLFHYYDKDFNNEADTPDNFQSRRPNTSFCFLDIRSPGLGDTAMYLCATSRVVGNEKLFFGSGTQLSVL.

The V and J genes are TRBV30 and TRBJ2-2, with D perhaps matching TRBD2 (6 bases). The CDR3 is 15 residues long. The ends were cut back, 4 bases at V and 3 bases at J, with 15 bases in the middle. CDR1 is GTSNPN, CDR2 SVGIG, per germline (reference sequence). Written as DNA, the CDR3 is TGTGCCTGGAATTCCCCGGGACTGGACACCGGGGAGCTGTTTTTT. It yields the protein CAWNSPGLDTGELFF.

V is TRBV7-3 and J is TRBJ1-6; D remains unclear. This CDR3 has 13 amino acids. The V end was cut by 1 base, the J end by 7 bases, with 5 bases between. The germline V gene encodes CDR1 SGHTA and CDR2 FQGTGA. CDR3 protein: CASSLNGNSPLHF. CDR3 sequence (DNA): TGTGCCAGCAGCTTAAACGGGAATTCACCCCTCCACTTT.

This chain uses TRBV5-1 with TRBJ1-6, with D unresolved. CDR3 size: 13 residues. Germline V gives CDR1 SGHRS, CDR2 YFSETQ. V was shortened by 4 bases and J by 10 bases, with 12 bases between the two germline ends. CDR3 nucleotide sequence: TGCGCCAGCAGCCCGAAGCAAGGGTCACCCCTCCACTTT. Its translation is CASSPKQGSPLHF.

This chain links TRBV30 with TRBJ2-3; D possibly corresponds to TRBD2 (5 bases). Germline V lookup: CDR1 GTSNPN, CDR2 SVGIG (reference sequence). Between the trimmed V and J ends, which lost 0 bases and 6 bases, there was a span of 19 bases. This CDR3 is 16 amino acids long. The CDR3 DNA follows: TGTGCCTGGAGTGTAGCAGCGTCCCCCTCGGGGGATACGCAGTATTTT. Translated, it gives CAWSVAASPSGDTQYF.

The chain is built from TRBV14 and TRBJ1-2, with 8 bases fitting TRBD1. The length of the CDR3 is 14 residues. Trimming took 4 bases from V and 7 from J; bases not matched to a gene: 8. Germline V lookup: CDR1 SGHDN, CDR2 FVKESK. Written as DNA, the CDR3 is TGTGCCAGCAGCCCACGGACAGGGAGTAGTGGCTACACCTTC. Protein: CASSPRTGSSGYTF.

The V and J genes are TRBV4-1 and TRBJ1-3; D possibly corresponds to TRBD1 (5 bases). CDR1 is MGHRA, CDR2 YSYEKL, per germline. Deletions cut 0 bases from V and 4 bases from J, with 7 bases between. The CDR3 is made up of 14 amino acids. Written as DNA, the CDR3 is TGCGCCAGCAGCCAAGAGGGACTCGGAAACACCATATATTTT. Translating it yields CASSQEGLGNTIYF.